This TCR beta chain was retrieved from a study of blood T cells in healthy people across ages (dated by TCRdb to 2015 to 2017). Background for the entire study: Template switching captured roughly one uniquely barcoded TCR beta cDNA molecule per two T cells in model experiments. The study measured age-related changes in TCR beta repertoire diversity using deep sequencing normalized with unique cDNA molecular identifiers. Donors were grouped into four age groups: young (average 16 years), middle-aged (39), aged (around 66) and long-lived (around 82). Donors of different ages were randomly distributed across sequencing lanes to avoid experimental bias. For two donors (one aged 18 to 30 and one aged 80 or older), the study analyzed two additional independent replicas of 1 million unique cDNA reads from the same blood draw. Beyond this particular receptor, the publication reports: Observed TCR beta diversity correlated strongly with the percentage of naive T cells measured by flow cytometry. Estimates of total diversity based on one million sequenced T cells were considered lower bounds and underestimates. Donor CMV infection status was unknown, potentially confounding age-related changes in expanded clonotypes. Since profiling was done on bulk unsorted PBMCs, naive and antigen-experienced compartments could not be conclusively compared. Compared with the aged group, more naive CD4+ T cells, fewer expanded clones and increased TCR diversity were shown by the long-lived group, suggesting age selection. Observed TCR beta diversity per million T cells fell roughly linearly with age, and a significant reduction was already apparent by age roughly 40.

Library generation was performed with 5' RACE. Sequencing took place on an Illumina HiSeq 2500. A second PCR of about 6 to 11 cycles was performed with a sample-barcoded 5' primer and a J-beta primer mix. A unique molecular identifier was introduced onto each TCR beta cDNA molecule by a template-switch 5' adaptor carrying 12 random nucleotides. Each sample yielded at least 3 million CDR3-containing paired-end reads. First-strand cDNA synthesis was performed from all RNA using the Mint cDNA synthesis kit, with priming by a TRBC-specific oligonucleotide. Following uracil-DNA glycosylase treatment, a first 18-cycle PCR with universal primers M1SS and BC2_uni_R was performed on all cDNA. As for how the authors treated the data: For normalization, 1 million high-quality reads were randomly selected from each sample, with every read carrying a distinct molecular identifier. Reads sharing molecular identifiers were discarded rather than binned into consensus sequences. MiTCR, set to a Q25 quality threshold and the strictest error-elimination algorithm, was used for CDR3 identification, clonotype clustering and error correction. A nonparametric unseen species model with Euler transformation was used to estimate lower-bound total TCR beta diversity. The public reads were quality trimmed at Q25 with fastp and then assembled into clones with MiXCR by TCRdb, keeping productive beta chains. Identical CDR3 proteins give one entry, which carries the most common genes and DNA. In this record, the V and J calls reflect TCRdb's handling and not the investigators' own analysis. This sample comprises 1.5 million to 2 million distinct CDR3 sequences, about 30% of them detected only once. 7.7% of the sample is held by the ten biggest clonotypes.

This clonotype was found many times. This receptor's antigen is unknown. There are no base qualities to consult, and no much larger clone falls within one base. The 39 donors, aged about 6 to 100 years, were systemically healthy Caucasian individuals from Russia. Each donor gave about 11 milliliters of peripheral blood, drawn into EDTA-treated Vacutainer tubes. Ficoll-Paque density-gradient centrifugation was used to isolate PBMCs, with at least 7 million per sample. Total RNA was extracted from PBMCs with Trizol reagent, with at least 6 micrograms obtained per sample. The percentages of naive CD45RAhigh/CD27high T cells were determined by flow cytometry on a PBMC aliquot from every donor. V was cut back by 0 bases and J by 5 bases, leaving a gap of 11 bases between them. Based on the germline V gene, the CDR1 and CDR2 sequences are ENHRY and SYGVKD. The CDR3 goes from the cysteine to the phenylalanine over 14 residues. Just the 42-base CDR3 DNA is kept, in frame starting at base 1.

Material: blood. The receptor was isolated from a woman aged 25 to 39 in good health. This sequence uses TRBV10-3 and TRBJ2-7, with the D gene not clear enough to name. The encoded CDR3 is CAISESTQRDEQYF. The nucleotides are TGTGCCATCAGTGAGTCGACTCAGCGTGACGAGCAGTACTTC.